The source of this T cell receptor (beta chain) is a study of molecular identifiers for immune sequencing clone quantification. This clonotype came up many times. Library preparation followed earlier protocols using designated TCR primers. MiXCR, run by TCRdb on the PCR reads, gives a single entry per CDR3 protein. The sample yields 300,000 to 400,000 distinct CDR3 sequences, 24% seen once. Trimming removed 1 base at V and 6 bases at J, with 11 bases between. The CDR3 sequence is 14 residues long. Per germline, CDR1 MGHRA and CDR2 YSYEKL. Researchers sorted naive CD8 T cells as cells that were CD8+CD4-CCR7+CD45RA+.

Sequencing was done on a sample of naive CD8+ T cells from blood, with Jurkat cell RNA spiked in. Stated subset: FACS-sorted CD8+CD4-CCR7+CD45RA+ naive T cells. This clonotype originated in a human donor in good health. Some libraries in this study had Jurkat cell RNA spiked in. This chain uses TRBV4-1 with TRBJ2-3; TRBD1 or TRBD2 may be the D gene (5 bases each). DNA of the CDR3: TGCGCCAGCAGCCAAGGGGACCGGTGGGATACGCAGTATTTT. The encoded protein is CASSQGDRWDTQYF.